This is a list of T cell receptor beta chains from one sample in a study of identical twins' blood T cells. In TCRdb, the 5' RACE reads were re-called with MiXCR into one record per CDR3 protein. The sample contains a few hundred thousand distinct CDR3 sequences, under 30% of which appear only once. The sequencing input was PBMCs. Source of these receptors: a woman aged 18 to 55 in good health. CDR3s include the opening cysteine and the closing phenylalanine or tryptophan. Fields, in order: D gene, clone size, J gene, V gene, CDR3 protein, CDR3 DNA. A D gene is named only where the DNA matches it firmly. Expanded clones are given a class, and other clones once, few, many or no size at all.

>.|.|TRBJ1-2|TRBV3-1
CASRTTGRFGYTF
TGTGCCAGCAGGACCACAGGGAGGTTTGGCTACACCTTC
>.|.|TRBJ1-5|TRBV6-1
CASSEAGLQPQHF
TGTGCCAGCAGTGAGGCAGGTTTGCAGCCCCAGCATTTT
>.|few|TRBJ2-6|TRBV29-1
CSVRGTGANVLTF
TGCAGCGTTAGAGGGACTGGGGCCAACGTCCTGACTTTC
>TRBD2|many|TRBJ2-1|TRBV6-6
CASSFTSIWTSGNNEQFF
TGTGCCAGCAGCTTTACGTCCATTTGGACTAGCGGAAACAATGAGCAGTTCTTC
>.|many|TRBJ2-2|TRBV5-1
CASSGHSDSGELFF
TGCGCCAGTTCGGGACATTCGGATTCTGGGGAGCTGTTTTTT
>.|many|TRBJ1-3|TRBV20-1
CSATPGASGNTIYF
TGCAGTGCTACCCCGGGGGCCTCTGGAAACACCATATATTTT
>.|once|TRBJ1-3|TRBV5-1
CASSLGRVSGNTIYF
TGCGCCAGCAGCCTGGGGAGGGTCTCTGGAAACACCATATATTTT
>.|.|TRBJ2-7|TRBV11-2
CASSLDRVLYEQYF
TGTGCCAGCAGCTTAGACAGGGTTCTCTACGAGCAGTACTTC
>.|few|TRBJ2-7|TRBV27
CASSLLGESEQYF
TGTGCCAGCAGTTTGTTGGGGGAAAGCGAGCAGTACTTC
>TRBD2|.|TRBJ2-1|TRBV29-1
CSVGTSGVYNEQFF
TGCAGCGTTGGTACTAGCGGGGTTTACAATGAGCAGTTCTTC
>.|few|TRBJ1-5|TRBV6-4
CASSIHHQPQHF
TGTGCCAGCTCGATCCATCATCAGCCCCAGCATTTT
>.|few|TRBJ1-6|TRBV2
CASRTRVDSPLHF
TGTGCCAGCAGGACCCGGGTGGATTCACCCCTCCACTTT
>TRBD1|.|TRBJ2-5|TRBV29-1
CSVEGQGQRGTQYF
TGCAGCGTTGAAGGACAGGGTCAAAGGGGGACCCAGTACTTC
>.|.|TRBJ1-1|TRBV19
CASSITWGNTEAFF
TGTGCCAGTAGTATCACTTGGGGAAACACTGAAGCTTTCTTT
>TRBD2|few|TRBJ2-2|TRBV7-9
CASSYLAGGNGELFF
TGTGCCAGCAGCTACCTAGCGGGAGGCAACGGGGAGCTGTTTTTT
>.|once|TRBJ1-1|TRBV6-4
CASRATETSNTEAFF
TGTGCCAGCAGGGCGACAGAGACCTCTAACACTGAAGCTTTCTTT
>.|few|TRBJ1-1|TRBV5-1
CASSFYLKSTEAFF
TGCGCCAGCAGCTTCTATTTAAAATCCACTGAAGCTTTCTTT
>TRBD2|.|TRBJ2-2|TRBV29-1
CSVAGLAEDVANTGELFF
TGCAGCGTCGCCGGACTAGCGGAGGACGTCGCGAACACCGGGGAGCTGTTTTTT
>.|few|TRBJ1-2|TRBV19
CASSISDDSYGYTF
TGTGCCAGTAGTATCAGTGATGACTCCTATGGCTACACCTTC